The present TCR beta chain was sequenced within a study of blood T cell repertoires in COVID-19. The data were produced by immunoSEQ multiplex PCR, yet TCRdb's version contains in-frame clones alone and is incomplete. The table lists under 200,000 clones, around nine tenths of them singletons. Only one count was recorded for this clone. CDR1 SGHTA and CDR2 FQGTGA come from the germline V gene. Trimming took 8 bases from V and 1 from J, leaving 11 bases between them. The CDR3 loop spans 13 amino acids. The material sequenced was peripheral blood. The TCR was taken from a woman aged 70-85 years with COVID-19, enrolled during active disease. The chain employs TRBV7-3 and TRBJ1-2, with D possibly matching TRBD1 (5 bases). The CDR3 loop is CASGQGGNYGYTF. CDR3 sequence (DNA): TGTGCCAGCGGGCAGGGCGGTAACTATGGCTACACCTTC.